Listed below are T cell receptor beta chains from one sample, sequenced in a study of T-cell reconstitution after alpha-beta-depleted transplantation in children. TCRdb reprocessed the PCR reads via MiXCR and lists one record per CDR3 protein. The sample includes about 830,000 distinct CDR3 sequences, 15% to 20% of them seen just once. The input for sequencing was PBMCs, mostly from graft donor cells, taken 360 days after TCRalphabeta/CD19-depleted stem cell transplant. The receptor set was obtained from a male patient younger than 18 who had a stem cell transplant for acute lymphoblastic leukemia, so the T cells may come from the graft donor. CDR3s include the opening cysteine and the closing phenylalanine or tryptophan. Each record gives: J gene, clone size, D gene, CDR3 length, V gene, CDR3 DNA, CDR3 protein. A D gene is named only where the DNA matches it firmly. Only part of the rows carry a size: once, few, many, or a class if the clone is expanded.

j_call: TRBJ2-3; clone_size: -; d_call: TRBD2; cdr3_length: 15; v_call: TRBV20-1; cdr3_nt: TGCAGTGCTAGAGTCTTACTAGCGGTCACAGATACGCAGTATTTT; cdr3_aa: CSARVLLAVTDTQYF
j_call: TRBJ2-3; clone_size: few; d_call: TRBD2; cdr3_length: 16; v_call: TRBV2; cdr3_nt: TGTGCCAGCAGTATTAGCGGGAGCCCCAACACAGATACGCAGTATTTT; cdr3_aa: CASSISGSPNTDTQYF
j_call: TRBJ2-7; clone_size: many; d_call: TRBD2; cdr3_length: 16; v_call: TRBV6-6; cdr3_nt: TGTGCCAGCAGTTACTCACTAGCGGGCCCTCCCTACGAGCAGTACTTC; cdr3_aa: CASSYSLAGPPYEQYF
j_call: TRBJ2-2; clone_size: few; d_call: -; cdr3_length: 15; v_call: TRBV20-1; cdr3_nt: TGCAGTGCTCCTCCCCGAGGGGGTGATGGCGGGGAGCTGTTTTTT; cdr3_aa: CSAPPRGGDGGELFF
j_call: TRBJ2-1; clone_size: -; d_call: -; cdr3_length: 14; v_call: TRBV6-5; cdr3_nt: TGTGCCAGCAGTTACGGGGGGCTAGCGAATGAGCAGTTCTTC; cdr3_aa: CASSYGGLANEQFF
j_call: TRBJ2-3; clone_size: -; d_call: -; cdr3_length: 15; v_call: TRBV12-3/TRBV12-4; cdr3_nt: TGTGCCAGCAGCCCACAGGACCCGAGCACAGATACGCAGTATTTT; cdr3_aa: CASSPQDPSTDTQYF
j_call: TRBJ1-3; clone_size: -; d_call: -; cdr3_length: 17; v_call: TRBV6-1; cdr3_nt: TGTGCCAGCACCCTGGGTCTCCGGCGGCTCTCTGGAAACACCATATATTTT; cdr3_aa: CASTLGLRRLSGNTIYF
j_call: TRBJ2-7; clone_size: many; d_call: TRBD2; cdr3_length: 14; v_call: TRBV12-3/TRBV12-4; cdr3_nt: TGTGCCAGCAGACTCGGACTAGTCAACTACGAGCAGTACTTC; cdr3_aa: CASRLGLVNYEQYF
j_call: TRBJ2-3; clone_size: many; d_call: -; cdr3_length: 14; v_call: TRBV28; cdr3_nt: TGTGCCAGCAGTTTATATGGGACCACAGATACGCAGTATTTT; cdr3_aa: CASSLYGTTDTQYF
j_call: TRBJ1-5; clone_size: -; d_call: TRBD1; cdr3_length: 14; v_call: TRBV2; cdr3_nt: TGTGCCAGCAAGGAGACAGGGGGCTCTCAGCCCCAGCATTTT; cdr3_aa: CASKETGGSQPQHF